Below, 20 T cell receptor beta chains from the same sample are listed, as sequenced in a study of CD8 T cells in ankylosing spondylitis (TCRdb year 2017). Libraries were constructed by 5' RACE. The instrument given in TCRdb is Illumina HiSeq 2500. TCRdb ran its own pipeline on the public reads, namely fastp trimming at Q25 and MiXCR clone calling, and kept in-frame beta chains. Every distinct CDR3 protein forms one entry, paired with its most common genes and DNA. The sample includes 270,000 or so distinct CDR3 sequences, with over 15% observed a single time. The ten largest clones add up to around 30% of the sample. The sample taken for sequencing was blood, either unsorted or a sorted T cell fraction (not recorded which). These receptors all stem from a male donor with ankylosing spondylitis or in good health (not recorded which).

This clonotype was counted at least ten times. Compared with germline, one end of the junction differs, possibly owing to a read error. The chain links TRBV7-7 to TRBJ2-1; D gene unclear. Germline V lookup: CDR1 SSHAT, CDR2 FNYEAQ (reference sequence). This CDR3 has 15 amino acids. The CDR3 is CASSLEISSYNEQFF. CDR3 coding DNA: TGTGCTAGCAGCTTAGAGATTAGCTCCTACAATGAGCAGTTCTTC. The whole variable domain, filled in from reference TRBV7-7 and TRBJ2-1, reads GAGVSQSPRYKVTKRGQDVTLRCDPISSHATLYWYQQALGQGPEFLTYFNYEAQPDKSGLPSDRFSAERPEGSISTLTIQRTEQRDSAMYRCASSLEISSYNEQFFGPGTRLTVL.

As DNA, the CDR3 is TGTGCCAGCAGTTACTCGATTTATTTCGCGGAGGTCTCCTACAATGAGCAGTTCTTC. It encodes CASSYSIYFAEVSYNEQFF. The chain joins TRBV6-2 or TRBV6-3 to TRBJ2-1, with D maybe TRBD2 (5 bases). There are 19 residues in the CDR3. Germline lookup yields CDR1 MNHEY and CDR2 SVGEGT. Deletions cut 0 bases from V and 0 bases from J, with 18 bases between.

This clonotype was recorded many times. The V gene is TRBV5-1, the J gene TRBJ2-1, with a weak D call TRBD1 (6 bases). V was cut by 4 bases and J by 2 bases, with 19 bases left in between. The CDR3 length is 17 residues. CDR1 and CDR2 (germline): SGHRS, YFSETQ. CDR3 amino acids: CASSLRTVVSAYNEQFF. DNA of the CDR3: TGCGCCAGCAGCCTCCGGACAGTAGTCTCAGCCTACAATGAGCAGTTCTTC. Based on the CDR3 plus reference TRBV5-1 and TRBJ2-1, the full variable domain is KAGVTQTPRYLIKTRGQQVTLSCSPISGHRSVSWYQQTPGQGLQFLFEYFSETQRNKGNFPGRFSGRQFSNSRSEMNVSTLELGDSALYLCASSLRTVVSAYNEQFFGPGTRLTVL.

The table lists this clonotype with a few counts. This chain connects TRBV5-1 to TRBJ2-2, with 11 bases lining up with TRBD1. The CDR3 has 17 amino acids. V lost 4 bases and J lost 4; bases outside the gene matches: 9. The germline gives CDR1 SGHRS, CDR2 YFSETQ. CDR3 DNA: TGCGCCAGCAGCCCTCACAGGGGGACAGGGGGCACCGGGGAGCTGTTTTTT. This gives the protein CASSPHRGTGGTGELFF.

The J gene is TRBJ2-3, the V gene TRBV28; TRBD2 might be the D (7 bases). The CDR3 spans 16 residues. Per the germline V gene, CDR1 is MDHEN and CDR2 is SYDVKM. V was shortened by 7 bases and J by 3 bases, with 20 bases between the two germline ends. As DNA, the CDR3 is TGTGCCAGCAAATATGGACTTCGGGGGGCTACAGATACGCAGTATTTT. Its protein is CASKYGLRGATDTQYF.

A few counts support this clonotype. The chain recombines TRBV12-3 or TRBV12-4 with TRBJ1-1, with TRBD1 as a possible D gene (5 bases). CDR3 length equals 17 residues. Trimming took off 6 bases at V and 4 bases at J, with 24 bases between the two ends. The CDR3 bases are TGTGCCAGCAGCCTTGGAGTCGTGGGGGTGTTCGGCACTGAAGCTTTCTTT. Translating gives CASSLGVVGVFGTEAFF.

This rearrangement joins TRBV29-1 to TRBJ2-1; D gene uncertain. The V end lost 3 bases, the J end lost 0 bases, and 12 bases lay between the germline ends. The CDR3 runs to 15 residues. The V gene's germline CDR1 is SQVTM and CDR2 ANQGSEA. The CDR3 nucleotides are TGCAGCGTTGACAATGGGGTTCGCTCCTACAATGAGCAGTTCTTC. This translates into CSVDNGVRSYNEQFF.

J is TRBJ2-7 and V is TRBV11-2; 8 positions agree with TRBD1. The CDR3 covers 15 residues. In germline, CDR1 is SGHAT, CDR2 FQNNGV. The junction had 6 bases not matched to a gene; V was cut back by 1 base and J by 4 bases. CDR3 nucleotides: TGTGCCAGCAGCTTAGGGACAGGGACACTTTACGAGCAGTACTTC. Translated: CASSLGTGTLYEQYF.

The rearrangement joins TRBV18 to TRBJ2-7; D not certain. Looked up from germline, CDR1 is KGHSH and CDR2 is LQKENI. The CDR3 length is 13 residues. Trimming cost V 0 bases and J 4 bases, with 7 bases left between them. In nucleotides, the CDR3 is TGTGCCAGCTCACCACCGGCTTCTTACGAGCAGTACTTC. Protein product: CASSPPASYEQYF.

The CDR3 DNA follows: TGTGCCAGCAGTTTAGCCGGGTTGGGTTCACCCCTCCACTTT. Translated: CASSLAGLGSPLHF. This chain joins TRBV27 and TRBJ1-6, with D hard to call. This CDR3 has 14 residues. The V end lost 2 bases, the J end lost 9 bases, and 11 bases lay between the germline ends. Germline V CDR1 and CDR2: MNHEY, SMNVEV (reference sequence).

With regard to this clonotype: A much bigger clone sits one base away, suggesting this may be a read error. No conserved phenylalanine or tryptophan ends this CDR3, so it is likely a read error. The CDR3 sequence is CASSQDLRERAGELFS. Here the CDR3 DNA reads TGTGCCAGCAGCCAAGATTTGAGGGAGAGGGCCGGGGAGCTGTTTTCT. J is TRBJ2-2 and V is TRBV3-1; D is possibly TRBD2 (5 bases). Trimming removed 0 bases at V and 6 bases at J, with 14 bases between. Germline CDR1 LGHDT, CDR2 YNNKEL (reference sequence). The CDR3 loop spans 16 amino acids.

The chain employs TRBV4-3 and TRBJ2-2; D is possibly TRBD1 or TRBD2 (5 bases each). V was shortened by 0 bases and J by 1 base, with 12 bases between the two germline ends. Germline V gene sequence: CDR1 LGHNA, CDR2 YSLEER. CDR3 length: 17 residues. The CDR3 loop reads CASSQDPYGGNTGELFF. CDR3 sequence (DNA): TGCGCCAGCAGCCAAGATCCATATGGGGGGAACACCGGGGAGCTGTTTTTT.

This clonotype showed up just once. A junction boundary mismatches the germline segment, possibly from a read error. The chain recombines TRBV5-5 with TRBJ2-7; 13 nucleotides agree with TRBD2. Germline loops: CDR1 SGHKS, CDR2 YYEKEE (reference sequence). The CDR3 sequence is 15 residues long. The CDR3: CASSPGLAGRNEQYF. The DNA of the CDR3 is TGCGCCAGCAGCCCGGGACTAGCGGGACGCAACGAGCAGTACTTC.

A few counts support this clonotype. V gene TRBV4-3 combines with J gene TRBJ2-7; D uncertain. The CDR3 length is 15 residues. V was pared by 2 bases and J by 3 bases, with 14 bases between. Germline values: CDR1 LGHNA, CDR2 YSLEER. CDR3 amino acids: CASSQLTAAYYEQYF. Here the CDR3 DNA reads TGCGCCAGCAGCCAACTCACTGCGGCTTACTACGAGCAGTACTTC.

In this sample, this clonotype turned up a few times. CDR3 amino acids: CASSYSRSSYWSNEQFF. The CDR3 DNA sequence: TGTGCCAGCAGTTACTCGCGGTCGAGTTACTGGTCGAATGAGCAGTTCTTC. This sequence joins TRBV6-5 and TRBJ2-1; D gene unclear. Germline CDR1 MNHEY, CDR2 SVGAGI. V was cut by 0 bases and J by 7 bases, with 19 bases left in between. The CDR3 covers 17 residues.

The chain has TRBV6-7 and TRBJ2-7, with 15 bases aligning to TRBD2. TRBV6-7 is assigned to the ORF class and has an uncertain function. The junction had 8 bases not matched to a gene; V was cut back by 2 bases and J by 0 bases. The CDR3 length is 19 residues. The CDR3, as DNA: TGTGCCAGCAGTTACCCGGAGGGACTAGCGGGAGGTCCCTCCTACGAGCAGTACTTC. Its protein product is CASSYPEGLAGGPSYEQYF.

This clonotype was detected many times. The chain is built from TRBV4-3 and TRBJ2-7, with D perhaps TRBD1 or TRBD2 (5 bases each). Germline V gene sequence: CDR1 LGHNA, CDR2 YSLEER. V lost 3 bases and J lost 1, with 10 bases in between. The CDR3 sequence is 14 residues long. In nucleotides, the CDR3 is TGCGCCAGCAGCCACCGGGACGGGTCCTACGAGCAGTACTTC. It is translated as CASSHRDGSYEQYF.

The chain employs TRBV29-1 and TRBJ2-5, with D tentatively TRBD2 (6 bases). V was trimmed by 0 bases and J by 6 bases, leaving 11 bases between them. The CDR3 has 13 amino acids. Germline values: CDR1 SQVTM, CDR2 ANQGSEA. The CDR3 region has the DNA TGCAGCGTTGAAGATTGGGGGGAGAAGACCCAGTACTTC. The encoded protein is CSVEDWGEKTQYF.

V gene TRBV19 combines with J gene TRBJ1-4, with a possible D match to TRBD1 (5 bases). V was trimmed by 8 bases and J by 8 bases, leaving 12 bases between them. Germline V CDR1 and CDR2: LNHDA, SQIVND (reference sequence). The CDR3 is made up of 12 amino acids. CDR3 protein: CASRDLQEKLFF. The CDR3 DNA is TGTGCCAGTCGGGACCTGCAGGAAAAACTGTTTTTT.

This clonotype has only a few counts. CDR3 amino acids: CATSGTGGHEQFF. Written as DNA, the CDR3 is TGTGCCACCAGTGGGACAGGGGGGCATGAGCAGTTCTTC. The chain couples TRBV24-1 to TRBJ2-1; 10 bases are a match to TRBD1. This CDR3 spans 13 amino acids. CDR1 and CDR2 (germline): KGHDR, SFDVKD. J lost 8 bases, V lost 5 bases, and 2 bases had no gene match.